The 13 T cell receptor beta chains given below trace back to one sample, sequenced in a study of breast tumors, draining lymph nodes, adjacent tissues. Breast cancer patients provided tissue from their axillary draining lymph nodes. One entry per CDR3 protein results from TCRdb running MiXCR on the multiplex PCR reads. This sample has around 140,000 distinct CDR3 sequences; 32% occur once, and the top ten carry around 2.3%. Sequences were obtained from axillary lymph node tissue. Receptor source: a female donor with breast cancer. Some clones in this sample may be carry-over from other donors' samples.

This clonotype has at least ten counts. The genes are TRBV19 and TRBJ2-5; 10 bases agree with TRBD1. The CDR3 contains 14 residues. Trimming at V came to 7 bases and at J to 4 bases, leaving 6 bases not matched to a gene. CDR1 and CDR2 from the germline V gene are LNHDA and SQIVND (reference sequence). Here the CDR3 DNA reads TGTGCCAGTAAAGACAGGGGGCGCTTAGAGACCCAGTACTTC. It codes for CASKDRGRLETQYF.

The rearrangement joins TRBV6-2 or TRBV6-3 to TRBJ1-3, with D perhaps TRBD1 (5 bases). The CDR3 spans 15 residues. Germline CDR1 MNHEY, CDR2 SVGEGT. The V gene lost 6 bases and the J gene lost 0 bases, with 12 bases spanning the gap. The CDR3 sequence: CASRQVWGSGNTIYF. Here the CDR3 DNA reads TGTGCCAGCAGACAGGTCTGGGGCTCTGGAAACACCATATATTTT.

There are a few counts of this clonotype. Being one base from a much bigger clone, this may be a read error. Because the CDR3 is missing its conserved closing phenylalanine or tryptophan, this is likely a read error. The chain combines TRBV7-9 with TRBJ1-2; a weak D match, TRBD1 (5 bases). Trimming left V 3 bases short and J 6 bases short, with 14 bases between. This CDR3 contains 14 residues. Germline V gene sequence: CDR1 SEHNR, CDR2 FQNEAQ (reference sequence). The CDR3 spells CASSFVGGSHGYTL. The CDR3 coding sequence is TGTGCCAGCAGCTTTGTCGGGGGATCCCATGGCTACACCCTC.

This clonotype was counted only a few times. CDR3 loop: CAFNKGRWTEAFF. CDR3 bases: TGTGCCTTCAATAAAGGGAGGTGGACTGAAGCTTTCTTT. V and J are TRBV30 and TRBJ1-1; no definite D call. Between the trimmed V and J ends, which lost 7 bases and 5 bases, there was a span of 17 bases. CDR1 and CDR2 (germline): GTSNPN, SVGIG (reference sequence). The CDR3 covers 13 residues. The full variable domain, rest sourced from reference TRBV30 and TRBJ1-1, is SQTIHQWPATLVQPVGSPLSLECTVEGTSNPNLYWYRQAAGRGLQLLFYSVGIGQISSEVPQNLSASRPQDRQFILSSKKLLLSDSGFYLCAFNKGRWTEAFFGQGTRLTVV.

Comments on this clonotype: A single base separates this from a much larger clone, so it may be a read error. This chain's CDR3 is CASSHSLAGGNTIYF. CDR3 nucleotides: TGTGCCAGCAGCCACAGTCTGGCGGGTGGAAACACCATATATTTT. The rearrangement links TRBV3-1 to TRBJ1-3, with D unclear. V shed 3 bases and J shed 3 bases, with 12 bases lying between them. CDR1 and CDR2 (germline): LGHDT, YNNKEL (reference sequence). This CDR3 has 15 residues.

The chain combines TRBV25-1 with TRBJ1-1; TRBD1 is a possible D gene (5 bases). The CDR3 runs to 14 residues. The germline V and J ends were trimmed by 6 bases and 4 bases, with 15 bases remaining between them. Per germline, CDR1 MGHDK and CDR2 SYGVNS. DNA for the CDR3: TGTGCCAGCAGGAGGTCAGGGTGGACCACTGAAGCTTTCTTT. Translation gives CASRRSGWTTEAFF.

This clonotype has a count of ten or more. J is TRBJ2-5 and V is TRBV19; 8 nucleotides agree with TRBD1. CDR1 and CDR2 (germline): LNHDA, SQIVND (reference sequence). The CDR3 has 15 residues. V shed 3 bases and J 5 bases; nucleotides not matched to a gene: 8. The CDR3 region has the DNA TGTGCCAGTAGTATTAGAGGACAGGGTCAGGAGACCCAGTACTTC. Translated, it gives CASSIRGQGQETQYF. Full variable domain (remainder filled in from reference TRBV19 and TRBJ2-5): DGGITQSPKYLFRKEGQNVTLSCEQNLNHDAMYWYRQDPGQGLRLIYYSQIVNDFQKGDIAEGYSVSREKKESFPLTVTSAQKNPTAFYLCASSIRGQGQETQYFGPGTRLLVL.

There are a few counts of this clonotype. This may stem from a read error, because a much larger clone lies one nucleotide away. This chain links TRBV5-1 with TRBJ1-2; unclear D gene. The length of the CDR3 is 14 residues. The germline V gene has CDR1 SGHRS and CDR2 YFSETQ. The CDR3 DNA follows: TGCGCCAGCAGCTTGACGAGACCCGGAAATGGCTACGCCTTC. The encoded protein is CASSLTRPGNGYAF.

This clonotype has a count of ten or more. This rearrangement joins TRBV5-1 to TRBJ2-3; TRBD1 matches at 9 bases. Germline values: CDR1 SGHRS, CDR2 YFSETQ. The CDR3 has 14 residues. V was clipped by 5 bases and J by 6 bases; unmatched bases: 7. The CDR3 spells CASRPTGGEDTQYF. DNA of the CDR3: TGCGCCAGCAGACCAACAGGGGGCGAGGATACGCAGTATTTT.

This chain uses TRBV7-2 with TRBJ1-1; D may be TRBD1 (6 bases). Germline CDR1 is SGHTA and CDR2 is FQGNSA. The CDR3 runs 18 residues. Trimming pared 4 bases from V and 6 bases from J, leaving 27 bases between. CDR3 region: CASSSGGALLGARPEAFF. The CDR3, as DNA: TGTGCCAGCAGCTCGGGGGGGGCGCTCCTTGGAGCGAGGCCTGAAGCTTTCTTT.

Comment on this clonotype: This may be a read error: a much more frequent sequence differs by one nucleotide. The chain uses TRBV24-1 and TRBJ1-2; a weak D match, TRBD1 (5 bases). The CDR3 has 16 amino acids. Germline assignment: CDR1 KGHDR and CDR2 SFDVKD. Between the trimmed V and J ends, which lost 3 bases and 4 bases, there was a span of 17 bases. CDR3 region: CATSDLPTGSTYGYTF. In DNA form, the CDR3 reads TGTGCCACCAGTGATCTCCCTACAGGATCCACCTATGGCTACACCTTC.

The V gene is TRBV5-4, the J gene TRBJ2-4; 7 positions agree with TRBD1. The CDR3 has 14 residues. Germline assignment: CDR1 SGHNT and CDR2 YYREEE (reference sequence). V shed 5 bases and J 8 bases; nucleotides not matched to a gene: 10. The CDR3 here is CASRRQGSEDIQYF. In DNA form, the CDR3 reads TGTGCCAGCAGACGACAGGGAAGTGAAGACATTCAGTACTTC.

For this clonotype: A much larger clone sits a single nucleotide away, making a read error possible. DNA for the CDR3: TGTGCCAGCAGGTACACAGAGACCCAGTACTTC. Protein sequence: CASRYTETQYF. The rearrangement joins TRBV6-2 or TRBV6-3 to TRBJ2-5; no reliable D call. The ends were cut back, 6 bases at V and 4 bases at J, with 6 bases in the middle. Germline CDR1 MNHEY, CDR2 SVGEGT. This CDR3 contains 11 residues.